This record concerns one TCR beta chain sequence. The same CDR3 can be traced to other DNA sequences in this sample. As originally analysed: Researchers report that nucleated cell counts were estimated from reference gene primer amplification. TCRdb's copy holds only in-frame clones and misses some; the assay was immunoSEQ multiplex PCR. V and J calls plus clone size are reproduced from that table; the DNA served to infer D and trimming. The profile shows 150,000 to 200,000 clones, over 75% of them singletons. V shed 0 bases, J shed 3 bases, and the junction held 1 base outside the gene matches. CDR1 and CDR2 (germline): ENHRY, SYGVKD. CDR3 size: 14 residues. Participants had their cohort set by participant-reported clinical history. This entry belongs to a study of blood T cell repertoires in COVID-19. About the research overall: Samples representing acute and convalescent COVID-19 were sourced from the United States, Italy and Spain. From T cells, B-cell-depleted T cells, or PBMCs came the material, which was cDNA or gDNA.

Sequencing was performed on PBMCs or T cells enriched from blood (not recorded which). The chain employs TRBV10-3 and TRBJ2-7; 8 bases are shared with TRBD1. The source of this sequence is a woman aged 18 to 35 who had recovered from COVID-19. The CDR3 sequence is CAISESGQGYEQYF. In nucleotides, the CDR3 is TGTGCCATCAGTGAGTCCGGACAGGGCTACGAGCAGTACTTC.